These 10 T cell receptor beta chains were sequenced from one sample in a study of shared clonotypes between healthy human individuals. Clones were read by immunoSEQ multiplex PCR, and TCRdb kept only the in-frame ones, dropping some. Of approximately 500,000 clones listed, 65% to 85% were seen once; the top ten hold roughly an eighth. The sequenced sample consisted of PBMCs. Receptors originate from a woman aged 40 to 50 in good health. Some clones in this sample may be carry-over from other donors' samples.

Remarks on this clone: With a far larger clone one base away, a read error is the likely cause. Other nucleotide sequences in the sample specify the same CDR3. The rearrangement links TRBV6-1 to TRBJ2-6; possibly TRBD2 for D (5 bases). The CDR3 is 16 amino acids. Germline V CDR1 and CDR2: MNHNS, SASEGT. V lost 2 bases, J lost 0 bases, and 8 bases lay in between. DNA for the CDR3: TGTGCCAGCAGTGAATTGGACTCCTCTGGGGCCAACGTCCTGACTTTC. Amino acid sequence: CASSELDSSGANVLTF.

V usage is TRBV30 and J usage is TRBJ2-1, with 8 bases that match TRBD2. V trimming: 4 bases; J trimming: 4 bases; junction bases outside the gene matches: 12. Germline V CDR1 and CDR2: GTSNPN, SVGIG (reference sequence). The CDR3 sequence is 16 residues long. CDR3 region: CAWIPRPAGGYNEQFF. The CDR3, as DNA: TGTGCCTGGATCCCTCGACCGGCGGGAGGTTACAATGAGCAGTTCTTC.

Points on this clone: With only one base between it and a far larger clone, this is likely a read error. The conserved closing phenylalanine or tryptophan is absent in this CDR3, likely reflecting a read error. The rearrangement joins TRBV30 to TRBJ2-6; D ambiguous. Germline CDR1 GTSNPN, CDR2 SVGIG (reference sequence). V was pared by 2 bases and J by 3 bases, with 5 bases between. The CDR3 has 13 amino acids. CDR3 amino acids: CAWSFGGANVLTL. The CDR3 coding sequence is TGTGCCTGGAGTTTTGGTGGGGCCAACGTCCTGACTCTC.

The sample holds a few counts of this clone. This chain joins TRBV28 and TRBJ1-2; D is undetermined. The CDR3 has 12 amino acids. The germline V and J ends were trimmed by 4 bases and 8 bases, with 11 bases remaining between them. Germline V lookup: CDR1 MDHEN, CDR2 SYDVKM. CDR3 loop: CASSSRLGGYTF. In nucleotides, the CDR3 is TGTGCCAGCAGTTCGAGGTTGGGGGGCTACACCTTC.

The rearrangement uses TRBV5-4 and TRBJ1-1; D gene ambiguous. V dropped 5 bases and J dropped 4 bases, with 18 bases sitting between them. Germline values: CDR1 SGHNT, CDR2 YYREEE (reference sequence). This CDR3 is built from 15 residues. As DNA, the CDR3 is TGTGCCAGCAGTCAAAGGCCCTTGGTAAGCACTGAAGCTTTCTTT. This codes for CASSQRPLVSTEAFF.

This chain links TRBV2 with TRBJ2-7; D is possibly TRBD1 or TRBD2 (5 bases each). The CDR3 loop spans 15 amino acids. Germline CDR1 reads SNHLY; CDR2 reads FYNNEI. V lost 5 bases and J lost 3, with 17 bases in between. CDR3 region: CASSSGPLGDYEQYF. DNA of the CDR3: TGTGCCAGCAGTTCGGGACCCCTTGGGGACTACGAGCAGTACTTC.

Only one count was recorded for this clone. This sample also contains other DNA sequences that code for the same CDR3. V and J are TRBV28 and TRBJ1-2, with TRBD1 matching 9 bases. The CDR3 contains 15 residues. The germline V gene encodes CDR1 MDHEN and CDR2 SYDVKM. The trim removed 5 bases at V and 2 bases at J, leaving 6 bases unmatched. This CDR3 is CASSPRQGGNYGYTF. CDR3 nucleotides: TGTGCCAGCAGTCCGAGACAGGGGGGGAACTATGGCTACACCTTC.

The chain uses TRBV5-1 and TRBJ2-5; D is perhaps TRBD2 (5 bases). This CDR3 comprises 15 residues. Trimming stripped 0 bases from V and 4 bases from J, with 13 bases between. Germline CDR1 and CDR2: SGHRS and YFSETQ. Written as DNA, the CDR3 is TGCGCCAGCAGCTTGGTGGGAGCTCCGGGAGAGACCCAGTACTTC. It encodes CASSLVGAPGETQYF.

CDR3 region: CASSSLGTPWDEQFF. The DNA for the CDR3 is TGTGCCAGCAGCTCCCTAGGGACTCCCTGGGATGAGCAGTTCTTC. V is TRBV7-6 and J is TRBJ2-1; a weak D match, TRBD2 (6 bases). V was cut by 4 bases and J by 8 bases, with 18 bases left in between. Per the germline V gene, CDR1 is SGHVS and CDR2 is FNYEAQ. This CDR3 spans 15 amino acids.

Of note for this clone: A far larger clone is off by one base, so a read error is likely. The chain joins TRBV20-1 to TRBJ1-5; D gene unclear. The V end lost 4 bases, the J end lost 2 bases, and 3 bases lay between the germline ends. CDR3 length: 11 amino acids. Germline CDR1 is DFQATT and CDR2 is SNEGSKA (reference sequence). Here the CDR3 reads CSAKGNQPQHF. DNA of the CDR3: TGCAGTGCTAAGGGCAATCAGCCCCAGCATTTT.